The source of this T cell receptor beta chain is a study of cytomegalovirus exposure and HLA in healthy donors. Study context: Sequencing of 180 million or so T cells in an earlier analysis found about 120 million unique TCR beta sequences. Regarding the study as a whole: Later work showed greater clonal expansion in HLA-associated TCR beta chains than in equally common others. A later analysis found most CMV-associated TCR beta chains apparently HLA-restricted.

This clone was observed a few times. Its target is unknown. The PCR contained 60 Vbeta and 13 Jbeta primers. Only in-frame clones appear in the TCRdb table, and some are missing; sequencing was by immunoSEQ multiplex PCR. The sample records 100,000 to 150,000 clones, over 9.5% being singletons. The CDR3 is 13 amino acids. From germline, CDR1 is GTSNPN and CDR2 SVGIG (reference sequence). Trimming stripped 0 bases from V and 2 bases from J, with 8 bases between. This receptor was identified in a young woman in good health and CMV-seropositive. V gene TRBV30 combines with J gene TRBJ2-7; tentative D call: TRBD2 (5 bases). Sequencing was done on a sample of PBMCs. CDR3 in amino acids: CAWSVAATYEQYF. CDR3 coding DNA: TGTGCCTGGAGTGTAGCGGCAACCTACGAGCAGTACTTC.